This TCR beta chain stems from a study of T cells in Graves' hyperthyroidism and ophthalmopathy. Study-level results: The blood repertoire included most of the expanded thyroid clonotypes above 0.001.

In regard to this clonotype: Its antigen remains unknown. One end of the junction does not line up with germline, which may come from a read error.

Any patient presenting with uncontrolled infection, other autoimmune disease, pregnancy or lactation was left out. Each 10 ml fresh peripheral blood draw supplied the PBMCs. TCR beta CDR3 sequences were amplified from RNA transcripts. TCR CDR3 underwent first-round RT-PCR with the HTBI primer set. TCRdb reprocessed the multiplex PCR reads via MiXCR and lists one record per CDR3 protein. Of about 680,000 distinct CDR3 sequences listed, roughly a third are singletons. The length of the CDR3 is 12 residues. Germline V gives CDR1 SGHDT, CDR2 YYEEEE. This clonotype originated in a woman in her 40s with Graves' hyperthyroidism. The chain is built from TRBV5-6 and TRBJ1-4; D not resolved. Sequencing was done on a sample of blood. CDR3 sequence: CASSSETEKLLF. The CDR3 DNA sequence: TGTGCCAGCAGCTCGGAGACCGAAAAACTGCTTTTT.